This passage covers 19 T cell receptor beta chains from one sample sequenced in a study of OX40 agonist ivuxolimab in advanced cancers. TCRdb's copy holds only in-frame clones and misses some; the assay was immunoSEQ multiplex PCR. The data contain 85,000 to 95,000 clones, 75% to 95% of them singletons. Sequenced material: CD4+ or CD8+ T cells sorted from blood, taken in a trial of the OX40 agonist ivuxolimab. These receptors came from an adult with an advanced solid tumor such as melanoma, head and neck, liver or kidney cancer.

The gene calls are TRBV4-1 and TRBJ2-3, with D maybe TRBD1 (5 bases). Germline V lookup: CDR1 MGHRA, CDR2 YSYEKL. Trimming took 1 base from V and 8 from J, leaving 28 bases between them. The CDR3 sequence is 19 residues long. The CDR3 region has the DNA TGCGCCAGCAGCCAAGTTTCCTTTTCTCGGCAGGGCCAGACGAGTACGCAGTATTTT. Its translation: CASSQVSFSRQGQTSTQYF.

This clone was counted between two and nine times. The gene calls are TRBV2 and TRBJ1-5; no clear D gene. Germline loops: CDR1 SNHLY, CDR2 FYNNEI. V dropped 3 bases and J dropped 2 bases, with 8 bases sitting between them. This CDR3 comprises 14 residues. The DNA for the CDR3 is TGTGCCAGCAGTGACTCCGGGGGCAATCAGCCCCAGCATTTT. It codes for CASSDSGGNQPQHF.

This clone was detected once. The chain links TRBV4-2 to TRBJ2-5; D ambiguous. The CDR3 spans 14 residues. V lost 0 bases and J 1 base, leaving 6 bases between the germline ends. Looked up from germline, CDR1 is LGHNA and CDR2 is YNFKEQ. The CDR3 coding sequence is TGTGCCAGCAGCCAAGAGACAACCCAAGAGACCCAGTACTTC. This gives the protein CASSQETTQETQYF.

The CDR3 DNA is TGTGCCAGCGGGGCTAGCGGGAGTATATACTTC. It translates to CASGASGSIYF. J is TRBJ2-7 and V is TRBV2, with 10 positions matching TRBD2. The germline gives CDR1 SNHLY, CDR2 FYNNEI. Losses at the gene ends were 8 bases for V and 13 bases for J; bases not matched to a gene: 8. The CDR3 has 11 residues. The entire variable domain, with the rest obtained from reference TRBV2 and TRBJ2-7, is as follows: EPEVTQTPSHQVTQMGQEVILRCVPISNHLYFYWYRQILGQKVEFLVSFYNNEISEKSEIFDDQFSVERPDGSNFTLKIRSTKLEDSAMYFCASGASGSIYFGPGTRLTVT.

This sequence joins TRBV15 and TRBJ2-4; tentatively, D is TRBD1 (5 bases). This CDR3 comprises 17 residues. Per germline, CDR1 LNHNV and CDR2 YYDKDF (reference sequence). Trimming shortened V by 0 bases and J by 0 bases, and 12 bases separated the two germline ends. The CDR3 loop reads CATSRDVQDLAKNIQYF. CDR3 DNA: TGTGCCACCAGCAGAGATGTACAGGACCTAGCCAAAAACATTCAGTACTTC.

This chain joins TRBV4-1 and TRBJ2-1; 7 bases fit TRBD2. Germline V gene data show CDR1 as MGHRA and CDR2 as YSYEKL. The CDR3 has 17 residues. V lost 3 bases to trimming and J lost 4 bases; unmatched junction nucleotides: 12. The CDR3: CASSHFLREEAYNEQFF. Written as DNA, the CDR3 is TGCGCCAGCAGCCACTTCCTACGGGAGGAAGCATACAATGAGCAGTTCTTC.

This chain uses TRBV19 with TRBJ1-2, with D possibly TRBD1 on 6 matching bases. CDR1 is LNHDA and CDR2 is SQIVND in the germline V gene (reference sequence). Trimming took off 3 bases at V and 3 bases at J, with 17 bases between the two ends. The CDR3 runs to 16 residues. CDR3: CASSILYQGNDYGYTF. CDR3 DNA: TGTGCCAGTAGTATTCTTTATCAGGGGAACGACTATGGCTACACCTTC.

The chain uses TRBV6-1 and TRBJ2-7; the match to TRBD2 covers 7 bases. Germline-derived CDR1 and CDR2 are MNHNS and SASEGT. This CDR3 has 16 residues. With V trimmed by 0 bases and J by 4 bases, 9 bases remained unmatched. The CDR3 loop is CASSEALAGVAYEQYF. CDR3 nucleotides: TGTGCCAGCAGTGAAGCGCTGGCGGGAGTAGCATACGAGCAGTACTTC.

The chain combines TRBV6-1 with TRBJ2-1, with 10 bases matching TRBD2. The CDR3 is 15 amino acids. Germline lookup yields CDR1 MNHNS and CDR2 SASEGT. V trimming: 4 bases; J trimming: 4 bases; junction bases outside the gene matches: 4. In DNA form, the CDR3 reads TGTGCCAGCAGTGCCTTAGCGGGGGGATACAATGAGCAGTTCTTC. It is translated as CASSALAGGYNEQFF.

This CDR3 is CSVGGSPSGNTIYF. Written as DNA, the CDR3 is TGCAGCGTTGGAGGCAGTCCATCTGGAAACACCATATATTTT. This sequence joins TRBV29-1 and TRBJ1-3; no firm D call. Germline values: CDR1 SQVTM, CDR2 ANQGSEA. Trimming took 4 bases from V and 1 from J, leaving 11 bases between them. The CDR3 length is 14 residues. Supplemented by reference TRBV29-1 and TRBJ1-3, the full variable domain reads SAVISQKPSRDICQRGTSLTIQCQVDSQVTMMFWYRQQPGQSLTLIATANQGSEATYESGFVIDKFPISRPNLTFSTLTVSNMSPEDSSIYLCSVGGSPSGNTIYFGEGSWLTVV.

This clone was seen once. This chain uses TRBV18 with TRBJ1-2; D remains ambiguous. Germline CDR1 reads KGHSH; CDR2 reads LQKENI. The CDR3 runs to 18 residues. V lost 6 bases, J lost 4 bases, and 27 bases lay in between. CDR3 protein: CASSEVGLGGRGIYGYTF. The CDR3, as DNA: TGTGCCAGCTCCGAGGTTGGTTTAGGAGGCCGCGGGATCTATGGCTACACCTTC.

This sequence joins TRBV28 and TRBJ2-7, with 10 bases lining up with TRBD2. V was pared by 6 bases and J by 2 bases, with 4 bases of the junction left unmatched. CDR1 is MDHEN and CDR2 is SYDVKM in the germline V gene. There are 14 residues in the CDR3. In DNA, the CDR3 is TGTGCCAGCAGGGGGACTAGCGCAGCCTACGAGCAGTACTTC. This codes for CASRGTSAAYEQYF.

This clone has a single count. The V and J genes are TRBV7-9 and TRBJ2-1, with D tentatively TRBD1 or TRBD2 (6 bases each). Between the trimmed V and J ends, which lost 2 bases and 9 bases, there was a span of 20 bases. This CDR3 comprises 16 residues. CDR1 and CDR2 from the germline V gene are SEHNR and FQNEAQ (reference sequence). The CDR3 spells CASSLRGAGQIGEQFF. Here the CDR3 DNA reads TGTGCCAGCAGCTTAAGGGGGGCAGGTCAAATCGGTGAGCAGTTCTTC.

The chain has TRBV28 and TRBJ1-2, with 7 bases matching TRBD1. Looked up from germline, CDR1 is MDHEN and CDR2 is SYDVKM. The CDR3 runs 14 residues. Unmatched junction bases numbered 12, after V lost 7 bases and J lost 7 bases. The CDR3 spells CASTEPTGLGGYTF. The CDR3 nucleotides read TGTGCCAGCACCGAACCGACAGGGCTGGGTGGCTACACCTTC.

This sequence joins TRBV9 and TRBJ2-7; 14 nucleotides align to TRBD2. The CDR3 contains 18 residues. The ends lost 4 bases at V and 5 bases at J; junction bases unmatched: 14. CDR1 and CDR2 from the germline V gene are SGDLS and YYNGEE. The CDR3: CASSPRLAGGPLSNEQYF. The CDR3 DNA is TGTGCCAGCAGCCCGAGACTAGCGGGAGGGCCGTTAAGCAACGAGCAGTACTTC.

V and J are TRBV28 and TRBJ1-2; no reliable D call. The CDR3 sequence is 11 residues long. V dropped 7 bases and J dropped 2 bases, with 5 bases sitting between them. The germline CDR1 and CDR2 sequences are MDHEN and SYDVKM. DNA of the CDR3: TGTGCCAGCACCGGGAACTATGGCTACACCTTC. As protein: CASTGNYGYTF.

This chain links TRBV27 with TRBJ2-7; 10 bases agree with TRBD2. The V gene end was trimmed by 5 bases and the J gene end by 0 bases; junction bases not matched to a gene: 7. Germline CDR1 MNHEY, CDR2 SMNVEV (reference sequence). CDR3 length: 16 residues. The chain's CDR3 is CASSPASSGSSYEQYF. CDR3 nucleotide sequence: TGTGCCAGCAGTCCCGCCTCTAGCGGGAGCTCCTACGAGCAGTACTTC.

The CDR3 DNA reads TGTGCCAGCAGTGGACCAACAGATACGCAGTATTTT. Amino acids: CASSGPTDTQYF. The chain carries TRBV2 and TRBJ2-3; D unclear. V shed 4 bases and J shed 3 bases, with 5 bases lying between them. This CDR3 is 12 amino acids long. Germline V gene data show CDR1 as SNHLY and CDR2 as FYNNEI.

This chain uses TRBV10-3 with TRBJ2-1, with 10 bases lining up with TRBD2. In germline, CDR1 is ENHRY, CDR2 SYGVKD. The CDR3 has 16 residues. After removal of 0 bases from V and 6 bases from J, the junction contained 5 bases not matched to a gene. This CDR3 reads CAISESSSGRANEQFF. CDR3 sequence (DNA): TGTGCCATCAGTGAGTCGTCGAGCGGGAGGGCCAATGAGCAGTTCTTC.